These T cell receptor beta chains were read from a single sample in a study of cytomegalovirus exposure and HLA in healthy donors. Using immunoSEQ multiplex PCR, the repertoire was profiled, and TCRdb retains in-frame clones only, with some absent. The sample holds roughly 200,000 clones, 86% seen once. Input material: PBMCs. These TCRs come from a woman aged 25 to 45 in good health and CMV-seronegative. The CDR3 runs from the conserved cysteine through the conserved F or W. The D gene is left open where the match is weak. A row's size may be missing; if present it is once, few, many or a size class.

. TRBD1 TRBJ2-3 TRBV6-6 CASTKSQGGTDTQYF TGTGCCAGCACCAAATCACAGGGGGGCACAGATACGCAGTATTTT
. TRBD2 TRBJ2-2 TRBV19 CASSLLAAPNTGELFF TGTGCCAGTAGTCTTCTAGCGGCCCCGAACACCGGGGAGCTGTTTTTT
. TRBD1 TRBJ2-2 TRBV29-1 CSVQPGQVNTGELFF TGCAGCGTGCAACCGGGACAGGTGAACACCGGGGAGCTGTTTTTT
. TRBD1 TRBJ2-1 TRBV6-5 CASSQQGAVNEQFF TGTGCCAGCAGCCAACAGGGGGCCGTCAATGAGCAGTTCTTC
. . TRBJ2-7 TRBV7-2 CASSLVWSAEQYF TGTGCCAGCAGCTTAGTCTGGAGCGCCGAGCAGTACTTC
. . TRBJ2-1 TRBV30 CACKTTNNEQFF TGTGCCTGCAAGACTACAAACAATGAGCAGTTCTTC
. TRBD1 TRBJ1-2 TRBV28 CASSLTGYGYTF TGTGCCAGCAGTTTGACAGGGTATGGCTACACCTTC
. . TRBJ2-2 TRBV5-1 CASSLSQGDTGELFF TGCGCCAGCAGCTTGTCACAGGGAGACACCGGGGAGCTGTTTTTT
. TRBD2 TRBJ2-7 TRBV6-1 CASRLAGRAYEQYF TGTGCCAGCAGGCTAGCGGGAAGGGCATACGAGCAGTACTTC
. TRBD2 TRBJ2-3 TRBV7-3 CASSLGLATADTQYF TGTGCCAGCAGCTTAGGACTAGCCACCGCAGATACGCAGTATTTT
. TRBD2 TRBJ2-1 TRBV2 CASTSEEERGEHNEQFF TGTGCCAGCACCTCAGAGGAGGAGCGGGGGGAACACAATGAGCAGTTCTTC
. . TRBJ1-4 TRBV6-1 CASSEDAGVWEKLFF TGTGCCAGCAGTGAAGATGCAGGGGTGTGGGAAAAACTGTTTTTT
. . TRBJ1-6 TRBV6-1 CATRDSGNSPLHF TGTGCCACGAGGGATTCGGGTAATTCACCCCTCCACTTT
. . TRBJ1-2 TRBV30 CAYRDGSGAGYTF TGTGCCTACCGGGACGGCTCAGGGGCTGGCTACACCTTC
few . TRBJ2-5 TRBV4-1 CASSQLLAFFRYF TGCGCCAGCAGCCAACTACTAGCTTTTTTTCGGTACTTC
once . TRBJ1-5 TRBV2 CASSLGQKYQPQHF TGTGCCAGCAGTTTAGGACAGAAATATCAGCCCCAGCATTTT
. . TRBJ2-7 TRBV14 CASSQTFLQSSYEQYF TGTGCCAGCAGCCAAACCTTCCTACAGAGCTCCTACGAGCAGTACTTC
. TRBD1 TRBJ1-1 TRBV2 CASSVRQGLNTEAFF TGTGCCAGCAGTGTTCGACAGGGACTGAACACTGAAGCTTTCTTT
. . TRBJ1-1 TRBV18 CASSPPSLGASTEAFF TGTGCCAGCTCACCACCTTCCCTGGGGGCGAGCACTGAAGCTTTCTTT
. TRBD2 TRBJ2-2 TRBV19 CASSIGGGFTGELFF TGTGCCAGTAGTATCGGCGGGGGGTTCACCGGGGAGCTGTTTTTT
. TRBD1 TRBJ2-2 TRBV5-4 CASSSRQGVPGELFF TGTGCCAGCAGCTCGAGACAGGGAGTCCCCGGGGAGCTGTTTTTT
. . TRBJ2-3 TRBV5-1 CASSPESAGRSGDTQYF TGCGCCAGCAGCCCGGAGTCCGCGGGGCGGTCCGGAGATACGCAGTATTTT
. TRBD2 TRBJ2-5 TRBV28 CASSKWTSGKRYETQYF TGTGCCAGCAGTAAATGGACTAGCGGGAAGAGGTATGAGACCCAGTACTTC
. . TRBJ2-5 TRBV5-6 CASSVGPAEETQYF TGTGCCAGCAGCGTGGGACCCGCGGAAGAGACCCAGTACTTC
once . TRBJ2-7 TRBV5-1 CASSLGGAGGYEQYF TGCGCCAGCAGCTTGGGCGGAGCGGGTGGTTACGAGCAGTACTTC
. TRBD2 TRBJ2-7 TRBV7-2 CASSETSGNPYEQYF TGTGCCAGCAGCGAGACTAGCGGGAATCCCTACGAGCAGTACTTC
. . TRBJ2-7 TRBV10-2 CASSEGAFYEQYF TGCGCCAGCAGTGAGGGGGCGTTCTACGAGCAGTACTTC
. TRBD2 TRBJ2-1 TRBV29-1 CSVLGGRVAYNEQFF TGCAGCGTTTTAGGCGGGAGGGTAGCTTACAATGAGCAGTTCTTC
. TRBD1 TRBJ1-5 TRBV19 CASSTPGQGVGPQHF TGTGCCAGTAGTACCCCGGGTCAGGGGGTTGGACCCCAGCATTTT
. . TRBJ2-5 TRBV10-2 CASRLDLQETQYF TGCGCCAGCAGACTAGACTTACAAGAGACCCAGTACTTC
. TRBD1 TRBJ2-7 TRBV2 CASSESRGLSEQYF TGTGCCAGCAGTGAGAGCAGGGGGCTGAGCGAGCAGTACTTC
. . TRBJ2-3 TRBV18 CASSGSVLEVDTQYF TGTGCCAGCTCAGGTAGCGTCCTTGAGGTAGATACGCAGTATTTT
. . TRBJ2-1 TRBV20-1 CSATLGGEQFF TGCAGTGCTACCCTGGGAGGTGAGCAGTTCTTC
. TRBD1 TRBJ1-1 TRBV9 CASSVGQGQVNTEAFF TGTGCCAGCAGCGTAGGACAGGGCCAAGTGAACACTGAAGCTTTCTTT
once TRBD2 TRBJ2-1 TRBV10-1 CASSESVGGPNEQFF TGCGCCAGCAGTGAGTCGGTGGGAGGGCCCAATGAGCAGTTCTTC
. TRBD1 TRBJ1-2 TRBV19 CASSIASGQGWSGYTF TGTGCCAGTAGTATAGCGTCAGGACAGGGATGGAGTGGCTACACCTTC
. . TRBJ2-2 TRBV29-1 CSGLSETGELFF TGCAGCGGCCTGAGTGAAACCGGGGAGCTGTTTTTT
. . TRBJ2-2 TRBV18 CASSREMVTGELFF TGTGCCAGCTCACGGGAGATGGTCACCGGGGAGCTGTTTTTT
. . TRBJ1-1 TRBV5-1 CASSSQQVPNTEAFF TGCGCCAGCAGCAGCCAACAGGTCCCGAACACTGAAGCTTTCTTT
. TRBD1 TRBJ2-3 TRBV11-2 CASSPIRDRGHHTQYF TGTGCCAGCAGCCCTATCCGGGACAGGGGGCATCATACGCAGTATTTT
. TRBD1 TRBJ2-2 TRBV11-2 CASSTYRGTGELFF TGTGCCAGCAGCACTTACAGGGGCACCGGGGAGCTGTTTTTT
. TRBD2 TRBJ2-7 TRBV7-6 CASSLVLADEQYF TGTGCCAGCAGCTTAGTACTAGCGGACGAGCAGTACTTC
. . TRBJ2-1 TRBV7-8 CASSLQYNEQFF TGTGCCAGCAGCTTACAGTACAATGAGCAGTTCTTC
few . TRBJ2-3 TRBV29-1 CSVGKGLDTQYF TGCAGCGTTGGAAAGGGGCTAGATACGCAGTATTTT
once TRBD2 TRBJ2-5 TRBV7-6 CASSLVRLAGGPGQETQYF TGTGCCAGCAGCTTAGTGCGCCTAGCGGGAGGGCCGGGGCAAGAGACCCAGTACTTC
once . TRBJ2-7 TRBV5-1 CASSLVAGYEQYF TGCGCCAGCAGCTTGGTGGCGGGATACGAGCAGTACTTC
. TRBD1 TRBJ1-4 TRBV2 CASSGQGVTNEKLFF TGTGCCAGCAGCGGACAGGGGGTGACTAATGAAAAACTGTTTTTT
. . TRBJ2-1 TRBV4-1 CASSQDWRSYNEQFF TGCGCCAGCAGCCAAGATTGGCGGAGCTACAATGAGCAGTTCTTC
. TRBD2 TRBJ2-2 TRBV10-3 CAISPFNAVAGADSGELFF TGTGCCATCAGTCCATTTAACGCGGTAGCGGGGGCCGATTCCGGGGAGCTGTTTTTT
. . TRBJ1-2 TRBV19 CASRMGQGYGYTF TGTGCCAGTAGGATGGGGCAGGGCTATGGCTACACCTTC
once . TRBJ2-1 TRBV15 CATSRSPPAPRVPNEQFF TGTGCCACCAGCAGATCGCCCCCAGCCCCCAGGGTACCTAATGAGCAGTTCTTC
. . TRBJ1-1 TRBV10-3 CAISGALGNTEAFF TGTGCCATCAGTGGGGCCCTCGGGAACACTGAAGCTTTCTTT
. TRBD1 TRBJ2-7 TRBV28 CASSPPDRVTYEQYF TGTGCCAGCAGTCCCCCCGACAGGGTGACCTACGAGCAGTACTTC
few TRBD2 TRBJ2-7 TRBV6-1 CASGGRAKQREQYF TGTGCCAGCGGCGGGAGGGCCAAGCAGAGGGAGCAGTACTTC
. TRBD2 TRBJ2-1 TRBV5-1 CASSSTSGVYIEQFF TGCGCCAGCAGCTCGACTAGCGGTGTCTACATTGAGCAGTTCTTC